This record covers a single T cell receptor beta chain. Antigen unknown. The CDR3 loop spans 14 amino acids. The germline V gene has CDR1 SNHLY and CDR2 FYNNEI. Trimming took off 7 bases at V and 4 bases at J, with 16 bases between the two ends. Healthy bone marrow donors made up the donor group. The record originates from a study of cytomegalovirus exposure and HLA in healthy donors. Study information: HLA-typed donors contributed around 85 million unique TCRs, which were held in an early data release. General observations from the study: Trimming of TCR beta V- and J-genes showed a link, identified in a later analysis, to a missense DCLRE1C variant. The study dropped some indistinguishable V segments, TRBV6-2 and TRBV6-3 among them.

PCR employed 60 Vbeta and 13 Jbeta primers. The protocol was immunoSEQ multiplex PCR, while the TCRdb copy is restricted to in-frame clones and leaves out a portion. The sample consists of tens of thousands of clones, roughly 77% of them appearing once. The sequencing sample was made of PBMCs. The J gene is TRBJ1-1, the V gene TRBV2, with D perhaps TRBD1 (5 bases). This clonotype was sampled from a man between 60 and 75 years old in good health and CMV-seronegative. Here the CDR3 DNA reads TGTGCCAGCAACTCAGGGCGACTGGGCACTGAAGCTTTCTTT. It encodes CASNSGRLGTEAFF.